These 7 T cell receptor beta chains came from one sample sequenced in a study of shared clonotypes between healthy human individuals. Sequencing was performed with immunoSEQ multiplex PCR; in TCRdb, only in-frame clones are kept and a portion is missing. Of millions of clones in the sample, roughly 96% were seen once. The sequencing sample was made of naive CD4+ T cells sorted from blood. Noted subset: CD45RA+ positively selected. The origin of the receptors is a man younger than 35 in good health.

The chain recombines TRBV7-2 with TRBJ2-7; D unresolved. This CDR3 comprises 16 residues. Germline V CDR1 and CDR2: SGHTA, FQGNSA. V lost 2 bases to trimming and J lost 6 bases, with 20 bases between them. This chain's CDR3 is CASSLTFSSSRGEQYF. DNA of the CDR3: TGTGCCAGCAGCTTAACGTTTTCTTCCTCGCGTGGCGAGCAGTACTTC.

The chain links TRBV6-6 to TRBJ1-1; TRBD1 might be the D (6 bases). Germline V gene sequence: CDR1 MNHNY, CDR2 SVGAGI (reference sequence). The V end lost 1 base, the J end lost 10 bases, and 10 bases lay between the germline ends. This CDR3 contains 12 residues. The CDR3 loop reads CASSYLDSGAFF. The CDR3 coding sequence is TGTGCCAGCAGTTACTTGGACAGTGGAGCTTTCTTT.

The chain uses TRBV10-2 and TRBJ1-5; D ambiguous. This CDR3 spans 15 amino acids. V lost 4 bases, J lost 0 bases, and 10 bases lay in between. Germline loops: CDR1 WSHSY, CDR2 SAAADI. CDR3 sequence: CASSVGQSSNQPQHF. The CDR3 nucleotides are TGCGCCAGCAGTGTAGGGCAGAGTAGCAATCAGCCCCAGCATTTT.

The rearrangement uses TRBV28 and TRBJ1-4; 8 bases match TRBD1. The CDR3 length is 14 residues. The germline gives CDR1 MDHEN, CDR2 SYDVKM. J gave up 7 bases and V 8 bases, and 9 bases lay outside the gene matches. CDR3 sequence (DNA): TGTGCCAGCGGGGGGGACAGGTATCGTGAAAAACTGTTTTTT. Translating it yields CASGGDRYREKLFF.

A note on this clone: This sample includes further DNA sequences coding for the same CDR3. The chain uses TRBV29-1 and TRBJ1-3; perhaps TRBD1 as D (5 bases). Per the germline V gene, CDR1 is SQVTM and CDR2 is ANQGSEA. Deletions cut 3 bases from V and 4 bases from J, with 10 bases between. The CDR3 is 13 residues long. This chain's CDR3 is CSVDGGSGNTIYF. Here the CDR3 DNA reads TGCAGCGTTGATGGGGGAAGCGGAAACACCATATATTTT.

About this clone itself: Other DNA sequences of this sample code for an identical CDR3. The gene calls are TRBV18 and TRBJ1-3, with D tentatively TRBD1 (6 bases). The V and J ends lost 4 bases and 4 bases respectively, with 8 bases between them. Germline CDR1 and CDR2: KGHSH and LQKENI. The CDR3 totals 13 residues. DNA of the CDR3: TGTGCCAGCTCACGGACAGACGGAAACACCATATATTTT. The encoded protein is CASSRTDGNTIYF.

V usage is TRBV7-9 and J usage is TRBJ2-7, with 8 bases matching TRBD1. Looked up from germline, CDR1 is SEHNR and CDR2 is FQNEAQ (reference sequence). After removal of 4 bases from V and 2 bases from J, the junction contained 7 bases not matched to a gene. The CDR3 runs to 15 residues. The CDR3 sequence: CASSSQTGATYEQYF. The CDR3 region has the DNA TGTGCCAGCAGCTCCCAGACAGGGGCAACCTACGAGCAGTACTTC.